Listed below are T cell receptor beta chains from one sample, sequenced in a study of T cells after yellow fever vaccination. In TCRdb, the 5' RACE reads were re-called with MiXCR into one record per CDR3 protein. Seen here are 300,000 to 400,000 distinct CDR3 sequences, around 13% observed once, and the top ten hold 2.5% to 4%. The specimen was CD4+ T cells sorted from PBMCs, collected 15 days after the yellow fever booster vaccination. The receptors originated from a man younger than 35 who received the YFV17D yellow fever vaccine. Each CDR3 is given with its conserved first and last residue. Each record gives: CDR3 protein, CDR3 DNA, V gene, CDR3 length, D gene, clone size, J gene. D genes are given only for firm matches. Clone size appears in some rows only: once, few, many, or a class for an expanded clone.

CSAAGNQQPQHF | TGCAGTGCCGCCGGGAATCAGCAGCCCCAGCATTTT | TRBV20-1 | 12 | - | few | TRBJ1-5
CASSSGTANGYTF | TGTGCCAGCAGCTCCGGGACAGCGAATGGCTACACCTTC | TRBV7-3 | 13 | TRBD1 | many | TRBJ1-2
CSARGGRGTEAFF | TGCAGTGCTAGGGGGGGGCGCGGTACTGAAGCTTTCTTT | TRBV20-1 | 13 | - | - | TRBJ1-1
CATSDRRGQPQHF | TGTGCCACCAGTGATCGTAGGGGGCAGCCCCAGCATTTT | TRBV24-1 | 13 | - | - | TRBJ1-5
CASSVGNPNTGELFF | TGTGCCAGCAGCGTAGGGAATCCGAACACCGGGGAGCTGTTTTTT | TRBV9 | 15 | - | - | TRBJ2-2
CASILGSTDTQYF | TGTGCCAGCATCTTGGGCAGCACAGATACGCAGTATTTT | TRBV12-3/TRBV12-4 | 13 | - | - | TRBJ2-3
CASSYSVFPGVYEQYF | TGTGCCAGCAGTTACTCAGTGTTCCCAGGGGTCTACGAGCAGTACTTC | TRBV6-5 | 16 | - | - | TRBJ2-7
CASSLVNYEQYF | TGTGCCAGCAGCTTAGTCAATTACGAGCAGTACTTC | TRBV7-2 | 12 | - | many | TRBJ2-7
CASSTDGSYNSPLHF | TGTGCCAGCAGCACAGACGGATCCTATAATTCACCCCTCCACTTT | TRBV7-9 | 15 | - | - | TRBJ1-6
CASGDGLVQHF | TGTGCCAGCGGGGACGGTTTGGTCCAGCATTTT | TRBV6-2/TRBV6-3 | 11 | - | - | TRBJ1-5
CASLTSRATNEKLFF | TGTGCCAGCTTGACATCCCGCGCGACTAATGAAAAACTGTTTTTT | TRBV2 | 15 | - | - | TRBJ1-4
CASSFWGVWGEQFF | TGTGCCAGCAGCTTTTGGGGGGTCTGGGGTGAGCAGTTCTTC | TRBV7-9 | 14 | - | - | TRBJ2-1
CASSQDWARETQYF | TGCGCCAGCAGCCAAGATTGGGCGAGGGAGACCCAGTACTTC | TRBV4-1 | 14 | - | few | TRBJ2-5
CASSTPGRSRHF | TGTGCCAGCAGTACCCCCGGTCGCTCTCGGCACTTC | TRBV6-5 | 12 | - | - | TRBJ1-2
CASSPQGMNTGELFF | TGTGCCAGCAGCCCACAGGGGATGAACACCGGGGAGCTGTTTTTT | TRBV7-8 | 15 | TRBD1 | - | TRBJ2-2
CASSSGSGGQDTQYF | TGCGCCAGCAGTTCCGGGTCGGGGGGGCAGGATACGCAGTATTTT | TRBV5-1 | 15 | TRBD2 | - | TRBJ2-3
CASSFARRGEKLFF | TGTGCCAGCAGTTTCGCCAGGAGGGGTGAAAAACTGTTTTTT | TRBV12-3/TRBV12-4 | 14 | - | few | TRBJ1-4
CSVEVLAGVADTQYF | TGCAGCGTTGAGGTACTAGCGGGGGTTGCAGATACGCAGTATTTT | TRBV29-1 | 15 | TRBD2 | - | TRBJ2-3
CASSLRNRPTWYNEQFF | TGCGCCAGCAGCTTGAGAAACAGGCCAACATGGTACAATGAGCAGTTCTTC | TRBV5-1 | 17 | - | - | TRBJ2-1
CASSKTTGELFF | TGTGCCAGCAGCAAGACCACCGGGGAGCTGTTTTTT | TRBV28 | 12 | - | many | TRBJ2-2
CSAVLGDRGNSPLHF | TGCAGTGCTGTCTTGGGGGACAGGGGTAATTCACCCCTCCACTTT | TRBV20-1 | 15 | TRBD1 | - | TRBJ1-6
CASSSPGRNYGYTF | TGTGCCAGCAGCTCCCCGGGGCGGAACTATGGCTACACCTTC | TRBV7-2 | 14 | - | few | TRBJ1-2
CASSAAGQPNTGELFF | TGCGCCAGCAGCGCGGCGGGACAGCCGAACACCGGGGAGCTGTTTTTT | TRBV5-1 | 16 | - | many | TRBJ2-2
CASSKRGGIDTQYF | TGTGCCAGCAGCAAGAGGGGGGGGATAGATACGCAGTATTTT | TRBV9 | 14 | - | - | TRBJ2-3
CASSLPGGAYEQYF | TGTGCCAGCAGCCTCCCCGGGGGGGCCTACGAGCAGTACTTC | TRBV7-9 | 14 | TRBD2 | many | TRBJ2-7
CAGTQTQGGELFF | TGTGCCGGCACACAGACTCAGGGCGGGGAGCTGTTTTTT | TRBV7-2 | 13 | - | - | TRBJ2-2
CASSPTTGNKNTEAFF | TGTGCCAGCAGCCCCACGACAGGGAATAAGAACACTGAAGCTTTCTTT | TRBV12-3/TRBV12-4 | 16 | TRBD1 | - | TRBJ1-1
CASGIQGISGNTIYF | TGTGCCAGCGGGATACAGGGGATCTCTGGAAACACCATATATTTT | TRBV5-4 | 15 | TRBD1 | few | TRBJ1-3
CSVEGSGGPDEQFF | TGCAGCGTTGAGGGTAGCGGGGGGCCGGATGAGCAGTTCTTC | TRBV29-1 | 14 | TRBD2 | - | TRBJ2-1
CASSSRDRGRAGGNTIYF | TGCGCCAGCAGCTCTCGGGACAGGGGGCGAGCGGGTGGAAACACCATATATTTT | TRBV4-1 | 18 | TRBD1 | - | TRBJ1-3
CASSQDRGLETQYF | TGTGCCAGCAGTCAGGACAGGGGGTTAGAGACCCAGTACTTC | TRBV2 | 14 | TRBD1 | few | TRBJ2-5
CASSTGTLGEQYF | TGTGCCAGCAGCACGGGGACCCTTGGGGAGCAGTACTTC | TRBV5-4 | 13 | - | few | TRBJ2-7
CASSRLAANNEQFF | TGTGCCAGCAGTCGCCTAGCGGCAAACAATGAGCAGTTCTTC | TRBV6-5 | 14 | TRBD2 | - | TRBJ2-1
CASSGRLAGGLDNEQFF | TGTGCCAGCAGTGGGCGACTAGCGGGGGGCCTGGACAATGAGCAGTTCTTC | TRBV12-3/TRBV12-4 | 17 | TRBD2 | few | TRBJ2-1
CASSFVTGWANEQFF | TGCGCCAGCAGCTTTGTGACAGGTTGGGCCAATGAGCAGTTCTTC | TRBV5-1 | 15 | - | - | TRBJ2-1
CASSQDRDREATNEKLFF | TGCGCCAGCAGCCAAGATCGGGACAGGGAAGCAACTAATGAAAAACTGTTTTTT | TRBV4-1 | 18 | TRBD1 | - | TRBJ1-4
CASSFDRSGIQYF | TGTGCCAGCAGCTTCGACAGGTCAGGGATTCAGTACTTC | TRBV7-9 | 13 | - | many | TRBJ2-4
CASISDQGFDGYTF | TGTGCCAGCATCTCAGACCAGGGTTTTGATGGCTACACCTTC | TRBV25-1 | 14 | - | - | TRBJ1-2
CASSLEQVDNEQFF | TGCGCCAGCAGCTTGGAACAGGTCGACAATGAGCAGTTCTTC | TRBV5-1 | 14 | - | many | TRBJ2-1
CASTTSLVNTGELFF | TGTGCCAGCACCACGAGCCTGGTGAACACCGGGGAGCTGTTTTTT | TRBV7-2 | 15 | - | - | TRBJ2-2
CASSLDPAGSYNEQFF | TGCGCCAGCAGCTTGGATCCAGCGGGGTCCTACAATGAGCAGTTCTTC | TRBV5-1 | 16 | TRBD2 | - | TRBJ2-1
CATRPGGSSYNEQFF | TGTGCCACCAGGCCCGGGGGGTCCTCCTACAATGAGCAGTTCTTC | TRBV6-6 | 15 | TRBD2 | - | TRBJ2-1
CASSVDPLIGYTF | TGTGCCAGCAGTGTCGACCCTTTGATTGGCTACACCTTC | TRBV2 | 13 | - | - | TRBJ1-2
CASSIAGGQDYGYTF | TGTGCCAGTAGTATAGCCGGGGGGCAAGACTATGGCTACACCTTC | TRBV19 | 15 | - | - | TRBJ1-2
CSARESGQGTGELFF | TGCAGTGCTAGGGAGTCGGGACAGGGAACCGGGGAGCTGTTTTTT | TRBV20-1 | 15 | TRBD1 | - | TRBJ2-2
CASSFRDTSYEQYF | TGTGCCAGCAGTTTCCGGGACACCTCCTACGAGCAGTACTTC | TRBV6-5 | 14 | - | many | TRBJ2-7
CASSTRVTEAFF | TGTGCCAGCAGTACAAGGGTCACTGAAGCTTTCTTT | TRBV6-2/TRBV6-3 | 12 | - | - | TRBJ1-1
CASSLNPGGVDTQYF | TGTGCCAGCAGCCTCAACCCAGGGGGCGTAGATACGCAGTATTTT | TRBV7-2 | 15 | TRBD1 | few | TRBJ2-3
CASSLGSGHTDTQYF | TGTGCCAGCAGTTTAGGGAGCGGGCACACAGATACGCAGTATTTT | TRBV6-5 | 15 | - | few | TRBJ2-3
CASSQVFGSGANVLTF | TGCGCCAGCAGCCAAGTATTTGGCTCTGGGGCCAACGTCCTGACTTTC | TRBV4-1 | 16 | - | - | TRBJ2-6